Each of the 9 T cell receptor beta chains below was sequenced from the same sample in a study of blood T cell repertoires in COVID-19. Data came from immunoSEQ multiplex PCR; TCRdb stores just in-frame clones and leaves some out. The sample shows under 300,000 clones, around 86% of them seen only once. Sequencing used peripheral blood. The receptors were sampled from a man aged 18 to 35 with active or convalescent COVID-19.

For the CDR3, the DNA is TGTGCCAGCAGTGGGCCCCAGGGGGAACTATATGGCTACACCTTC. The encoded protein is CASSGPQGELYGYTF. The gene calls are TRBV2 and TRBJ1-2, with 7 bases fitting TRBD1. The V gene end was trimmed by 4 bases and the J gene end by 5 bases; junction bases not matched to a gene: 10. The CDR3 is made up of 15 amino acids. The germline gives CDR1 SNHLY, CDR2 FYNNEI.

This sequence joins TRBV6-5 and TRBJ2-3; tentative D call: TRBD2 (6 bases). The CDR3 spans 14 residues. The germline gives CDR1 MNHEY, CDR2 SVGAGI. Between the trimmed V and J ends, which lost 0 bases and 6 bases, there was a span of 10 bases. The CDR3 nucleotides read TGTGCCAGCAGTTACTCGCGGGATGGGGATACGCAGTATTTT. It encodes CASSYSRDGDTQYF.

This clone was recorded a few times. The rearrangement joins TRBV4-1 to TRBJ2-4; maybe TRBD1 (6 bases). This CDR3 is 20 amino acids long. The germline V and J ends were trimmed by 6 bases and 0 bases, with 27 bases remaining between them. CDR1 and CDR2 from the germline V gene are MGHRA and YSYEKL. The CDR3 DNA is TGCGCCAGCAGTCTCACAGGGAACACACGAGCCCTACTAGCCAAAAACATTCAGTACTTC. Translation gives CASSLTGNTRALLAKNIQYF.

CDR3 coding DNA: TGTGCCAGCAGCTTAGTACAGGGCCATGGCTACACCTTC. This codes for CASSLVQGHGYTF. V gene TRBV7-9 combines with J gene TRBJ1-2; tentative D call: TRBD1 (6 bases). The V end was cut by 1 base, the J end by 6 bases, with 9 bases between. The CDR3 consists of 13 residues. Germline lookup yields CDR1 SEHNR and CDR2 FQNEAQ (reference sequence).

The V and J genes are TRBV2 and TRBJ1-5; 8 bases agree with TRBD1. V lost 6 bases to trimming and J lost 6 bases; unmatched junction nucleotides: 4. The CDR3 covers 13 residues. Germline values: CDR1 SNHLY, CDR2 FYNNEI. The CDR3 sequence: CASSVGQAQPQHF. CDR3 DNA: TGTGCCAGCAGCGTGGGACAGGCTCAGCCCCAGCATTTT.

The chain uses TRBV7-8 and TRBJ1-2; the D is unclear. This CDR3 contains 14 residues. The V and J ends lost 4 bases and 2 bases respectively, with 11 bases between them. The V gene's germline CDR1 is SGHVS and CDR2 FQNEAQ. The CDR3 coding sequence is TGTGCCAGCAGCTCCGCCTGGGCCAACTATGGCTACACCTTC. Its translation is CASSSAWANYGYTF.

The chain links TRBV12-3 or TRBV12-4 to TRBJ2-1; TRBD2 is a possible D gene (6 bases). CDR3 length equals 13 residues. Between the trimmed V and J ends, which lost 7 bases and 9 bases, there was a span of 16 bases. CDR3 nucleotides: TGTGCCAGCAACGACCTTAGCGGCAGTGAGCAGTTCTTC. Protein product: CASNDLSGSEQFF.

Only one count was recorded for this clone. As DNA, the CDR3 is TGTGCCAGCAGTTCGTATAATCAGCCCCAGCATTTT. It yields the protein CASSSYNQPQHF. V is TRBV12-3 or TRBV12-4 and J is TRBJ1-5; the D is unclear. V lost 4 bases to trimming and J lost 4 bases, with 5 bases between them. CDR3 length: 12 residues.

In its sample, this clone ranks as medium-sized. CDR3 bases: TGCGCCAGCAGTCAATCATTCCTACGAGGACAGGGAAGACCCTCTCTCTCCTACGAGCAGTACTTC. This sequence encodes CASSQSFLRGQGRPSLSYEQYF. The chain has TRBV23-1 and TRBJ2-7; TRBD1 matches 8 bases. TRBV23-1 is an open reading frame, and its role is uncertain. V lost 0 bases to trimming and J lost 0 bases; unmatched junction nucleotides: 22. This CDR3 region has 22 residues.